This is a list of T cell receptor beta chains from one sample in a study of cytomegalovirus exposure and HLA in healthy donors. The assay was immunoSEQ multiplex PCR, and TCRdb's table has in-frame clones only and misses some. This repertoire shows around 140,000 clones, roughly 80% found once; its top ten account for 0.8% to 0.95%. The material sequenced was PBMCs. The receptors were sampled from a woman aged 55 to 70 in good health and CMV-seronegative. CDR3s include the opening cysteine and the closing phenylalanine or tryptophan. D genes are given only for firm matches. Size values are once, few and many counts, or a class for expanded clones, and some rows have none.

>TRBV28|NA|17|NA|TRBJ2-3
CASSLTLNRVSTDTQYF
TGTGCCAGCAGTTTAACCCTAAACAGGGTTAGCACAGATACGCAGTATTTT
>TRBV15|NA|15|TRBD1|TRBJ1-1
CATSRKPTGGTEAFF
TGTGCCACCAGCAGAAAACCGACAGGGGGGACTGAAGCTTTCTTT
>TRBV18|NA|13|NA|TRBJ2-5
CASSPWQEETQYF
TGTGCCAGCTCACCATGGCAGGAAGAGACCCAGTACTTC
>TRBV18|NA|18|NA|TRBJ2-3
CASSPPIRRSGSTDTQYF
TGTGCCAGCTCACCCCCCATCCGACGTTCGGGAAGCACAGATACGCAGTATTTT
>TRBV5-6|NA|13|TRBD1|TRBJ2-7
CASSWGQSYEQYF
TGTGCCAGCAGCTGGGGACAGTCCTACGAGCAGTACTTC
>TRBV19|NA|16|NA|TRBJ1-5
CASSPGSLPSYQPQHF
TGTGCCAGTAGCCCCGGGTCCCTTCCTTCTTATCAGCCCCAGCATTTT
>TRBV30|NA|14|NA|TRBJ1-1
CAWSGPRGHTEAFF
TGTGCCTGGAGCGGCCCCAGGGGTCACACTGAAGCTTTCTTT
>TRBV27|NA|16|TRBD2|TRBJ2-3
CASRQRGLAGADTQYF
TGTGCCAGCAGACAACGGGGACTAGCGGGGGCAGATACGCAGTATTTT
>TRBV18|NA|18|TRBD1|TRBJ1-1
CASSRDLGTGGSNTEAFF
TGTGCCAGCTCACGCGACCTGGGCACAGGGGGCTCGAACACTGAAGCTTTCTTT
>TRBV4-1|NA|16|NA|TRBJ2-5
CASSQGQGFPQETQYF
TGCGCCAGCAGCCAGGGGCAGGGCTTCCCGCAAGAGACCCAGTACTTC
>TRBV5-8|many|14|NA|TRBJ2-3
CASRYGGSTDTQYF
TGTGCCAGCAGATATGGCGGGTCCACAGATACGCAGTATTTT
>TRBV5-8|NA|15|TRBD1|TRBJ2-7
CASSWVGQGAYEQYF
TGTGCCAGCAGCTGGGTTGGACAGGGGGCCTACGAGCAGTACTTC
>TRBV5-5|NA|14|TRBD1|TRBJ1-1
CASSQGAGNTEAFF
TGTGCCAGCAGCCAGGGGGCGGGAAACACTGAAGCTTTCTTT
>TRBV10-3|NA|15|TRBD1|TRBJ2-1
CAISEPTGMDNEQFF
TGTGCCATCAGTGAACCGACAGGGATGGACAATGAGCAGTTCTTC
>TRBV30|NA|17|NA|TRBJ2-6
CAWSVSPVNSGANVLTF
TGTGCCTGGAGTGTATCCCCCGTTAACTCTGGGGCCAACGTCCTAACTTTC
>TRBV5-8|NA|16|TRBD1|TRBJ2-2
CASSRGDRGNTGELFF
TGTGCCAGCAGCCGGGGGGACAGGGGGAACACCGGGGAGCTGTTTTTT
>TRBV12-2|NA|18|NA|TRBJ2-7
CASRFEDKLGGRPYEQYF
TGTGCAAGTCGCTTTGAGGACAAGCTGGGCGGTAGGCCCTACGAGCAGTACTTC
>TRBV4-1|NA|17|TRBD2|TRBJ2-7
CASSRLPGGTSSHEQYF
TGCGCCAGCAGCCGCCTGCCGGGGGGGACTAGCTCCCACGAGCAGTACTTC
>TRBV30|NA|16|TRBD2|TRBJ2-3
CAWSEGLAGVTDTQYF
TGTGCCTGGAGTGAGGGACTAGCGGGGGTCACAGATACGCAGTATTTT
>TRBV11-1|NA|15|NA|TRBJ1-1
CASSSMPTGNTEAFF
TGTGCCAGCAGCTCAATGCCGACAGGGAACACTGAAGCTTTCTTT
>TRBV2|NA|14|TRBD2|TRBJ2-7
CASSGTSASYEQYF
TGTGCCAGCAGCGGGACTAGCGCTTCCTACGAGCAGTACTTC
>TRBV2|NA|15|TRBD1|TRBJ1-5
CASSPQGVGNQPQHF
TGTGCCAGCAGCCCCCAGGGGGTGGGCAATCAGCCCCAGCATTTT
>TRBV5-1|NA|18|TRBD1|TRBJ1-2
CASSLALRTGAPNYGYTF
TGCGCCAGCAGCTTGGCCTTGAGGACAGGGGCCCCTAACTATGGCTACACCTTC
>TRBV7-9|NA|15|NA|TRBJ1-5
CASSRGGARNQPQHF
TGTGCCAGCAGCCGAGGGGGGGCGCGTAATCAGCCCCAGCATTTT
>TRBV10-2|NA|16|TRBD2|TRBJ2-3
CASSEPTTSGTDTQYF
TGCGCCAGCAGTGAACCCACGACTAGCGGCACAGATACGCAGTATTTT
>TRBV7-9|NA|12|NA|TRBJ2-7
CASSLIRDSKYF
TGTGCCAGCAGCTTGATCCGGGACTCCAAGTACTTC
>TRBV7-9|once|16|TRBD1|TRBJ1-1
CASSPPGTGSGTEAFF
TGTGCCAGCAGCCCGCCCGGGACAGGTTCGGGGACTGAAGCTTTCTTT
>TRBV2|NA|12|NA|TRBJ1-3
CASGSDSYTIYF
TGTGCCAGCGGCTCCGACAGTTACACCATATATTTT
>TRBV5-1|NA|17|TRBD2|TRBJ2-7
CASSLGLAGAFSYEQYF
TGCGCCAGCAGCTTGGGACTAGCGGGAGCCTTCTCCTACGAGCAGTACTTC
>TRBV21-1|NA|16|NA|TRBJ1-2
CASSSRTGPSNYGYTF
TGTGCCAGCAGCTCCCGGACAGGGCCTTCTAACTATGGCTACACCTTC
>TRBV5-8|once|16|NA|TRBJ1-5
CASSLESGFANQPQHF
TGTGCCAGCAGCTTGGAGTCGGGGTTTGCCAATCAGCCCCAGCATTTT
>TRBV7-2|few|14|NA|TRBJ2-2
CASSLGHTTGELFF
TGTGCCAGCAGCTTAGGGCATACCACCGGGGAGCTGTTTTTT
>TRBV11-3|NA|14|NA|TRBJ1-1
CASSLGLPGAEAFF
TGTGCCAGCAGCTTAGGCTTGCCAGGGGCTGAAGCTTTCTTT
>TRBV5-1|NA|15|NA|TRBJ1-5
CASSRDSDSNQPQHF
TGCGCCAGCAGCCGAGATTCAGACAGTAATCAGCCCCAGCATTTT
>TRBV5-1|few|16|NA|TRBJ2-3
CASSPQGITNTDTQYF
TGCGCCAGCAGCCCTCAGGGAATAACTAATACAGATACGCAGTATTTT
>TRBV2|NA|14|NA|TRBJ1-5
CASSEASGRQPQHF
TGTGCCAGCAGTGAAGCATCGGGTAGGCAGCCCCAGCATTTT
>TRBV27|NA|15|NA|TRBJ2-1
CASSLGSQNYNEQFF
TGTGCCAGCAGTTTGGGCAGTCAAAACTACAATGAGCAGTTCTTC
>TRBV28|NA|13|NA|TRBJ1-3
CASSRTAGNTIYF
TGTGCCAGCAGTCGGACAGCTGGAAACACCATATATTTT
>TRBV9|NA|21|TRBD1|TRBJ2-6
CASSVGDPGQGVSSGANVLTF
TGTGCCAGCAGCGTAGGTGACCCTGGGCAGGGGGTAAGCTCTGGGGCCAACGTCCTGACTTTC
>TRBV27|NA|14|NA|TRBJ2-7
CASIPTGIGYEQYF
TGTGCCAGCATCCCTACAGGGATAGGCTACGAGCAGTACTTC
>TRBV5-5|NA|14|NA|TRBJ1-2
CASSVPGMHYGYTF
TGTGCCAGCAGCGTACCAGGGATGCACTATGGCTACACCTTC
>TRBV5-1|once|15|NA|TRBJ1-2
CASSYIGSGNYGYTF
TGCGCCAGCAGCTACATAGGGAGTGGGAACTATGGCTACACCTTC
>TRBV18|few|14|TRBD1|TRBJ2-7
CASSPSTGVGEQYF
TGTGCCAGCTCACCTTCGACAGGGGTCGGGGAGCAGTACTTC
>TRBV25-1|NA|14|TRBD1|TRBJ2-2
CASLGQINTGELFF
TGTGCCAGCTTGGGACAGATTAACACCGGGGAGCTGTTTTTT
>TRBV5-1|NA|14|NA|TRBJ2-7
CASSFEQESYEQYF
TGCGCCAGCAGCTTCGAACAGGAGTCCTACGAGCAGTACTTC
>TRBV4-1|NA|17|NA|TRBJ2-2
CASSQDTRRGNTGELFF
TGCGCCAGCAGCCAAGATACGCGCCGGGGAAACACCGGGGAGCTGTTTTTT
>TRBV28|NA|14|TRBD1|TRBJ2-7
CASKGTGGTYEQYF
TGTGCCAGCAAGGGGACAGGGGGCACCTACGAGCAGTACTTC
>TRBV7-3|NA|15|NA|TRBJ2-5
CASSLGGGHQETQYF
TGTGCCAGCAGCTTAGGGGGGGGGCACCAAGAGACCCAGTACTTC
>TRBV10-3|NA|14|TRBD1|TRBJ1-2
CAIGGRDSVYGYTF
TGTGCCATCGGGGGCCGGGACAGTGTCTATGGCTACACCTTC
>TRBV4-1|NA|13|NA|TRBJ2-7
CASSHSLYYEQYF
TGCGCCAGCAGCCATTCCTTGTACTACGAGCAGTACTTC
>TRBV28|NA|17|NA|TRBJ1-4
CASSKRSRGRANEKLFF
TGTGCCAGCAGTAAACGGAGTAGGGGCAGGGCTAATGAAAAACTGTTTTTT
>TRBV4-1|NA|15|NA|TRBJ1-4
CASSPKTGFNEKLFF
TGCGCCAGCAGCCCGAAAACAGGGTTTAATGAAAAACTGTTTTTT
>TRBV14|NA|15|NA|TRBJ2-2
CASSRAAVNTGELFF
TGTGCCAGCAGTCGCGCGGCAGTTAACACCGGGGAGCTGTTTTTT
>TRBV15|NA|12|NA|TRBJ1-1
CATSTPGLEAFF
TGTGCCACCAGCACCCCAGGGCTTGAAGCTTTCTTT